Listed here is a single T cell receptor beta chain. Each CDR3 protein gets one entry after TCRdb re-called the 5' RACE reads with MiXCR. The repertoire holds under 550,000 distinct CDR3 sequences, with approximately 19% as singletons. The CDR3 runs 15 residues. Trimming shortened V by 2 bases and J by 1 base, and 8 bases separated the two germline ends. CDR1 and CDR2 from the germline V gene are LGHNA and YSLEER. The data were taken from a study of T-cell memory formation after mild COVID-19. This clonotype was sampled from a young man who had mild COVID-19 (a few samples of this study predate the infection). Cell type and time point are not known. The V and J genes are TRBV4-3 and TRBJ2-2, with D hard to call. Sequenced: PBMCs or a T cell subset sorted from them (not recorded which). CDR3 coding DNA: TGCGCCAGCAGCCAACCCCCCGGGAACACCGGGGAGCTGTTTTTT. Amino acid sequence: CASSQPPGNTGELFF.